Listed below are T cell receptor beta chains from one sample, sequenced in a study of blood T cells in healthy people across ages. One entry per CDR3 protein results from TCRdb running MiXCR on the 5' RACE reads. The sample includes about 1.1 million distinct CDR3 sequences, approximately 38% of them seen just once. The sample consisted of blood. The receptors were sampled from a man aged 18 to 29 in good health. Both conserved end residues are part of each CDR3. The D gene is left open where the match is weak. Rows may omit the clone size; those that give it use once, few, many or a size class.

cdr3_length j_call clone_size d_call v_call cdr3_nt cdr3_aa
14 TRBJ2-7 . . TRBV7-2 TGTGCCAGCAGCCCAGTACTCACTAAGAATGAGCAGTACTTC CASSPVLTKNEQYF
12 TRBJ2-1 once . TRBV12-3/TRBV12-4 TGTGCCAGCAGCCCGGGACACGATGAGCAGTTCTTC CASSPGHDEQFF
13 TRBJ1-1 . . TRBV7-2 TGTGCCAGCAGCTCGGGGGCCTTAGGGGAAGCTTTCTTT CASSSGALGEAFF
17 TRBJ2-2 . TRBD1 TRBV5-1 TGCGCCAGCAGCACCGAAAGGACAGGTTGGGACACCGGGGAGCTGTTTTTT CASSTERTGWDTGELFF
16 TRBJ2-3 few TRBD1 TRBV4-2 TGTGCCAGCAGCCAAGATAGAGGGGGCCCTACAGATACGCAGTATTTT CASSQDRGGPTDTQYF
13 TRBJ1-2 . . TRBV29-1 TGCAGCGTTGAAGACATCATTAACTATGGCTACACCTTC CSVEDIINYGYTF
15 TRBJ2-5 . TRBD2 TRBV25-1 TGTGCCAGCAGTGTAGCTAGCGGGGGGCCAGAGACCCAGTACTTC CASSVASGGPETQYF
16 TRBJ1-6 . . TRBV4-3 TGCGCCAGCAGCCAAGATCCGGGGAATTCTCCGGCACCCCTCCACTTT CASSQDPGNSPAPLHF
21 TRBJ2-3 . TRBD2 TRBV25-1 TGTGCCAGCAGTGAAACCCCCCTAGCGGGAGGTGTCCGTCCACTCACAGATACGCAGTATTTT CASSETPLAGGVRPLTDTQYF
14 TRBJ1-2 . TRBD1 TRBV6-5 TGTGCCAGCAGTCGCGGGACAGGGGACTATGGCTGCACCTTC CASSRGTGDYGCTF
14 TRBJ2-7 . . TRBV29-1 TGCAGCGTTGCGTCGAGGAGCTCCTACAATGAGCAGTACTTC CSVASRSSYNEQYF
13 TRBJ1-4 . . TRBV20-1 TGCAGTGCAGCCACAGGGTCGAATGAAAAACTGGTTTTT CSAATGSNEKLVF
14 TRBJ1-2 . . TRBV7-6 TGTGCCAGCAGCTTAGCGGGGGGGGTAGGCGGCTACACCTTC CASSLAGGVGGYTF
13 TRBJ1-1 . . TRBV6-1 TGTGCCAGCAGGAGAGGGGGGGGCACTGAAGCTTTCTTT CASRRGGGTEAFF
11 TRBJ2-5 . TRBD1 TRBV29-1 TGCAGCGTCGAGACAGGGCGTGAGCAGTACTTC CSVETGREQYF
16 TRBJ2-3 . TRBD2 TRBV6-6 TGTGCCAGCAGTTACTCGAGGGGCCTAGCGGCAGATACGCAGTATTTT CASSYSRGLAADTQYF
11 TRBJ2-7 . . TRBV6-2/TRBV6-3 TGTGCCAGCAGTTACTTCCACGAGCAGTACTTC CASSYFHEQYF
15 TRBJ2-1 . . TRBV6-2/TRBV6-3 TGTGCCAGCAGTTACTCGACAGGGACGGGAGAGACCCAGTTCTTC CASSYSTGTGETQFF
14 TRBJ2-1 . . TRBV6-2/TRBV6-3 TGTGCCAGCACCGAAACGGGCGGGGGCAGGGAGCAGTTCTTC CASTETGGGREQFF
17 TRBJ2-3 many TRBD2 TRBV6-2/TRBV6-3 TGTGCCAGCAGTTACGGCATAGCGGGGGTCCGCACAGATACGCAGTATTTT CASSYGIAGVRTDTQYF
15 TRBJ1-5 few . TRBV4-3 TGCGCCAGCAGCCAAGATCGGGTACAACATCAGCCCCAGCATTTT CASSQDRVQHQPQHF
14 TRBJ2-5 few . TRBV5-1 TGCGCCAGCAGCTGGGGACGGATCCAAGAGACCCAGTACTTC CASSWGRIQETQYF
17 TRBJ2-3 few . TRBV7-6 TGTGCCAGCAGCTTATCCCGGGCGGGGCCCCGAACAGATACGCAGTATTTT CASSLSRAGPRTDTQYF
13 TRBJ2-3 few . TRBV6-2/TRBV6-3 TGTGCCAGCACACAGACTAGCACAGATACGCAGTATTTT CASTQTSTDTQYF
14 TRBJ2-5 . . TRBV30 TGTGCCTGGAGTAGAGGTCCTATGCAAGAGACCCAGTACTTC CAWSRGPMQETQYF
14 TRBJ2-2 . . TRBV7-7 TGTGCCAGCAGCTTAAACTTTGGTCCCGGGGAGCTGTTTTTT CASSLNFGPGELFF
19 TRBJ2-3 few TRBD2 TRBV12-3/TRBV12-4 TGTGCCAGCAGTTTTTCCCCCCTGAGACTAGCCCAGGGCACAGATACGCAGTATTTT CASSFSPLRLAQGTDTQYF
15 TRBJ1-1 few . TRBV12-3/TRBV12-4 TGTGCCAGCAGCTCAAGGTGGGGCGGGGCTGGTGAAGCTTTCTTT CASSSRWGGAGEAFF
19 TRBJ1-5 . TRBD1 TRBV12-5 TGTGCTAGTGTCGACACAGGACAGGGGCGGTGTGAACGCAATCAGCCCCAGCATTTT CASVDTGQGRCERNQPQHF
15 TRBJ2-2 . . TRBV7-2 TGTGCCAGCCCGTCCGCAGGGGTAGTGGACGGGGAGCTGTTTTTT CASPSAGVVDGELFF
15 TRBJ2-5 . . TRBV11-2 TGTGCCAGCAGTCTCAACGGGGGGCAGCAAGAGACCCAGTACTTC CASSLNGGQQETQYF
19 TRBJ2-1 few TRBD2 TRBV5-1 TGCGCCAGCAGCTTGCGACTAGCGGGGGCCCGGAGCTCCTACAATGAGCAGTTCTTC CASSLRLAGARSSYNEQFF
14 TRBJ1-1 once . TRBV6-5 TGTGCCAGCACCCAGGGAGGTGTGAACACTGAAGCTTTCTTT CASTQGGVNTEAFF